The 20 T cell receptor beta chains below come from one sample, sequenced in a study of human T cells and chemical hapten exposure. Stated time point: patch test 1, 2 weeks after DPC sensitization. Treatment: therapeutic diphenylcyclopropenone sensitization with weekly scalp DPC. TCRdb itself ran the RACE reads through MiXCR, one entry per CDR3 protein. The data show some 340,000 distinct CDR3 sequences, around 7% seen once. The sequencing used whole blood, collected in connection with sensitization to the hapten diphenylcyclopropenone (DPC). The origin of the receptors is a woman aged 18-29 years with alopecia areata. Some clones in this sample may be carry-over from other donors' samples.

This clonotype was recorded a few times. The chain recombines TRBV5-5 with TRBJ2-6; tentative D call: TRBD1 (5 bases). Germline lookup yields CDR1 SGHKS and CDR2 YYEKEE (reference sequence). Trimming left V 7 bases short and J 0 bases short, with 17 bases between. The length of the CDR3 is 17 residues. The CDR3 nucleotides read TGTGCCAGCGTGCAGACAGCAACTTACTCTGGGGCCAACGTCCTGACTTTC. Translating it yields CASVQTATYSGANVLTF.

V gene TRBV4-3 combines with J gene TRBJ2-3; D unclear. Germline CDR1 LGHNA, CDR2 YSLEER. V lost 1 base and J 5 bases, leaving 4 bases between the germline ends. The CDR3 is 12 amino acids. CDR3 amino acids: CASSQGVDTQYF. DNA of the CDR3: TGCGCCAGCAGCCAAGGGGTAGATACGCAGTATTTT.

J is TRBJ2-3 and V is TRBV27; 7 bases align to TRBD1. J lost 2 bases, V lost 5 bases, and 7 bases had no gene match. CDR1 MNHEY and CDR2 SMNVEV come from the germline V gene (reference sequence). This CDR3 is 15 amino acids long. The CDR3: CASSVKGGLTDTQYF. The CDR3 nucleotides read TGTGCCAGCAGTGTGAAAGGGGGCCTCACAGATACGCAGTATTTT.

V usage is TRBV7-8 and J usage is TRBJ2-1; D gene unclear. CDR3 size: 11 residues. The V and J ends lost 5 bases and 9 bases respectively, with 8 bases between them. Germline V CDR1 and CDR2: SGHVS, FQNEAQ. The CDR3 reads CASSPAVEQFF. The CDR3 DNA reads as TGTGCCAGCAGCCCCGCTGTTGAGCAGTTCTTC.

CDR3 DNA sequence: TGTGCCAGCAGTTACGCCCCCTTCCCCTACTCTGGAAACACCATATATTTT. It codes for CASSYAPFPYSGNTIYF. The rearrangement joins TRBV6-6 to TRBJ1-3; D is ambiguous. CDR1 and CDR2 (germline): MNHNY, SVGAGI (reference sequence). CDR3 size: 17 residues. Trimming left V 2 bases short and J 0 bases short, with 14 bases between.

This clonotype showed up many times. The chain links TRBV13 to TRBJ2-5; D gene ambiguous. Trimming left V 5 bases short and J 5 bases short, with 12 bases between. CDR3 length equals 13 residues. The germline V gene encodes CDR1 PRHDT and CDR2 FYEKMQ (reference sequence). This CDR3 is CASSGGNSETQYF. DNA for the CDR3: TGTGCCAGCAGCGGCGGCAATTCGGAGACCCAGTACTTC.

In its sample, this clonotype was seen a few times. V gene TRBV7-9 combines with J gene TRBJ1-1; D gene uncertain. Germline V gene data show CDR1 as SEHNR and CDR2 as FQNEAQ (reference sequence). This CDR3 is built from 11 residues. With 5 bases removed from V and 11 bases from J, the gap between germline ends came to 12 bases. The CDR3 DNA reads as TGTGCCAGCAGCACCCAAAGGGCCGCTTTCTTT. This sequence encodes CASSTQRAAFF.

This chain links TRBV7-6 with TRBJ1-1, with D perhaps matching TRBD1 (5 bases). Per germline, CDR1 SGHVS and CDR2 FNYEAQ. Trimming left V 4 bases short and J 4 bases short, with 19 bases between. The CDR3 consists of 16 residues. CDR3 region: CASSSRAREFLTEAFF. The CDR3 DNA follows: TGTGCCAGCAGCTCTAGGGCCAGGGAGTTCCTCACTGAAGCTTTCTTT.

Comments on this clonotype: This may arise from a read error, as a much more abundant clone is one base away. This chain connects TRBV9 to TRBJ1-1, with D perhaps TRBD1 (5 bases). This CDR3 is built from 12 residues. Germline V gene data show CDR1 as SGDLS and CDR2 as YYNGEE. Written as DNA, the CDR3 is TGTGCCAGCAGCCCAACAGGTACTGGAGCTTTCTTT. Protein sequence: CASSPTGTGAFF.

V usage is TRBV11-2 and J usage is TRBJ1-3, with D possibly being TRBD1 (5 bases). CDR1 SGHAT and CDR2 FQNNGV come from the germline V gene. The CDR3 is made up of 15 amino acids. The V end lost 5 bases, the J end lost 8 bases, and 19 bases lay between the germline ends. The CDR3 bases are TGTGCCAGCAGCGTGGAGGGGACCCGGACGGACACCATATATTTT. It codes for CASSVEGTRTDTIYF.

The chain recombines TRBV6-1 with TRBJ2-3, with 8 nucleotides matching TRBD1. The germline CDR1 and CDR2 sequences are MNHNS and SASEGT. The CDR3 is made up of 15 amino acids. Losses at the gene ends were 5 bases for V and 3 bases for J; bases not matched to a gene: 7. CDR3 nucleotides: TGTGCCAGCAGTCAGGGGGCTTATTCAACAGATACGCAGTATTTT. Amino acid sequence: CASSQGAYSTDTQYF.

This chain joins TRBV27 and TRBJ2-7; D is possibly TRBD2 (6 bases). Trimming took off 5 bases at V and 2 bases at J, with 16 bases between the two ends. The CDR3 totals 15 residues. CDR1 MNHEY and CDR2 SMNVEV come from the germline V gene (reference sequence). CDR3 coding DNA: TGTGCCAGCAGTCACGGGACTTCCCCAACCTACGAGCAGTACTTC. This codes for CASSHGTSPTYEQYF.

This chain connects TRBV20-1 to TRBJ1-2; TRBD1 agrees at 7 bases. With V trimmed by 8 bases and J by 5 bases, 11 bases remained unmatched. The CDR3 covers 13 residues. The germline V gene has CDR1 DFQATT and CDR2 SNEGSKA (reference sequence). In DNA, the CDR3 is TGCAGTACCCCTAGGGAACAGGGGTATGGCTACACCTTC. Translating gives CSTPREQGYGYTF.

This rearrangement joins TRBV4-1 to TRBJ2-4; 8 nucleotides match TRBD2. The CDR3 contains 18 residues. CDR1 and CDR2 (germline): MGHRA, YSYEKL. V trimming: 1 base; J trimming: 9 bases; junction bases outside the gene matches: 17. The CDR3 is CASSQGAWRGANPSIQYF. The DNA of the CDR3 is TGCGCCAGCAGCCAAGGGGCCTGGCGGGGGGCCAACCCCTCCATTCAGTACTTC.

This clonotype has a handful of counts. The chain combines TRBV29-1 with TRBJ1-1; unclear D gene. V was shortened by 7 bases and J by 1 base, with 28 bases between the two germline ends. This CDR3 is built from 18 residues. CDR1 and CDR2 from the germline V gene are SQVTM and ANQGSEA. CDR3 region: CSAKTVGWEVRENTEAFF. In nucleotides, the CDR3 is TGCAGCGCCAAAACCGTCGGCTGGGAGGTCAGAGAGAACACTGAAGCTTTCTTT. The variable domain in full, with the rest retrieved from reference TRBV29-1 and TRBJ1-1, is SAVISQKPSRDICQRGTSLTIQCQVDSQVTMMFWYRQQPGQSLTLIATANQGSEATYESGFVIDKFPISRPNLTFSTLTVSNMSPEDSSIYLCSAKTVGWEVRENTEAFFGQGTRLTVV.

This clonotype was observed a handful of times. This chain links TRBV4-3 with TRBJ2-7; D remains ambiguous. This CDR3 has 16 amino acids. Trimming shortened V by 0 bases and J by 0 bases, and 12 bases separated the two germline ends. Germline lookup yields CDR1 LGHNA and CDR2 YSLEER. The CDR3 sequence is CASSQDRAGVSYEQYF. CDR3 DNA: TGCGCCAGCAGCCAAGATCGCGCAGGAGTCTCCTACGAGCAGTACTTC.

The V and J genes are TRBV5-1 and TRBJ2-7; 7 nucleotides match TRBD1. In germline, CDR1 is SGHRS, CDR2 YFSETQ. The CDR3 has 15 residues. V was clipped by 0 bases and J by 2 bases; unmatched bases: 5. The CDR3 DNA is TGCGCCAGCAGCTTGGAGGGACAGAGAACCTACGAGCAGTACTTC. It yields the protein CASSLEGQRTYEQYF.

The rearrangement links TRBV5-1 to TRBJ1-2; possibly TRBD1 for D (6 bases). V was cut by 5 bases and J by 0 bases, with 11 bases left in between. This CDR3 spans 14 amino acids. The germline V gene encodes CDR1 SGHRS and CDR2 YFSETQ. CDR3 protein: CASSSQGSNYGYTF. In DNA, the CDR3 is TGCGCCAGCAGTTCCCAGGGGTCTAACTATGGCTACACCTTC.

The chain employs TRBV7-9 and TRBJ1-2; 7 positions match TRBD1. CDR3 length: 16 amino acids. Germline trimming cut 6 bases from V and 1 base from J; bases unmatched to any gene: 11. Germline CDR1 reads SEHNR; CDR2 reads FQNEAQ (reference sequence). The CDR3 loop reads CASSPAEGAGNYGYTF. The CDR3 DNA follows: TGTGCCAGCAGTCCGGCCGAGGGGGCGGGTAACTATGGCTACACCTTC.

The chain carries TRBV7-9 and TRBJ2-3; D unresolved. Germline V lookup: CDR1 SEHNR, CDR2 FQNEAQ (reference sequence). The CDR3 totals 15 residues. Trimming left V 6 bases short and J 3 bases short, with 16 bases between. CDR3 sequence (DNA): TGTGCCAGCAGGGATATGGTGGTCAGTACAGATACGCAGTATTTT. It is translated as CASRDMVVSTDTQYF. Full variable domain (outside the CDR3, taken from reference TRBV7-9 and TRBJ2-3): DTGVSQNPRHKITKRGQNVTFRCDPISEHNRLYWYRQTLGQGPEFLTYFQNEAQLEKSRLLSDRFSAERPKGSFSTLEIQRTEQGDSAMYLCASRDMVVSTDTQYFGPGTRLTVL.